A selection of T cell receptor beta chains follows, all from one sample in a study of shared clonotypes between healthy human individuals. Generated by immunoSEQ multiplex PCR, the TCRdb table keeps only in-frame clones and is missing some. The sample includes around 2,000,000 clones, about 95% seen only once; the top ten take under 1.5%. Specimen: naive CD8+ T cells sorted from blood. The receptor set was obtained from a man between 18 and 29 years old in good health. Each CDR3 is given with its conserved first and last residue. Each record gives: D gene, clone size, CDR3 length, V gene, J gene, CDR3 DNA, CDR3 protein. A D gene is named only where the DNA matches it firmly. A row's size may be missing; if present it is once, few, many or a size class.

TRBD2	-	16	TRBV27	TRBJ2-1	TGTGCCAGCAGTATCCTAGCGGGGCTATCCTACAATGAGCAGTTCTTC	CASSILAGLSYNEQFF
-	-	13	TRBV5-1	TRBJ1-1	TGCGCCAGCAGCTTGCGGATGAACACTGAAGCTTTCTTT	CASSLRMNTEAFF
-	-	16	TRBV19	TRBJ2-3	TGTGCCAGTAGTCCGACTAGGGGGGAGAGCACAGATACGCAGTATTTT	CASSPTRGESTDTQYF
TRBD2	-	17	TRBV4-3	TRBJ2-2	TGCGCCAGCAGCCAAGGTCCAGCGGGAGCGGTGGTCGGGGAGCTGTTTTTT	CASSQGPAGAVVGELFF
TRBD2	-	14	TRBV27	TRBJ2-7	TGTGCCAGCAGTACAAGCGGGACGCCCTACGAGCAGTACTTC	CASSTSGTPYEQYF
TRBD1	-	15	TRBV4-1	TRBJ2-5	TGCGCCAGCAGCCCCTCTGGGACAGGGACGGAGACCCAGTACTTC	CASSPSGTGTETQYF
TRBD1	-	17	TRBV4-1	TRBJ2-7	TGCGCCAGCAGCCGAATAACTACGGGACAGGGGTCCTACGAGCAGTACTTC	CASSRITTGQGSYEQYF
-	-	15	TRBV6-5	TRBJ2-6	TGTGCCAGCAGTTACGCCCCGGCTGGGGCCAACGTCCTGACTTTC	CASSYAPAGANVLTF
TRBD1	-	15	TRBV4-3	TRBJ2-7	TGCGCCAGCAGCCAAGATCAGTTCAGGGGGTACGAGCAGTACTTC	CASSQDQFRGYEQYF
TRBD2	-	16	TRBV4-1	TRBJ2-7	TGCGCCAGCAGCCCCTCGGGCGGGAGGGCCGATTACGAGCAGTACTTC	CASSPSGGRADYEQYF
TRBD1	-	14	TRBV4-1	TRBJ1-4	TGCGCCAGCAGCCTGACAGGGGTCAATGAAAAACTGTTTTTT	CASSLTGVNEKLFF
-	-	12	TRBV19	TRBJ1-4	TGTGCCAGTAGTACGTACCGGGACCCCCCGATTTTT	CASSTYRDPPIF
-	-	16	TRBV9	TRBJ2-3	TGTGCCAGCAGCGGGGGCACAGGGTCTAGCACAGATACGCAGTATTTT	CASSGGTGSSTDTQYF
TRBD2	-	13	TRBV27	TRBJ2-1	TGTGCCAGCAGTGGCCCGGGGGGGATAGAGCAGTTCTTC	CASSGPGGIEQFF
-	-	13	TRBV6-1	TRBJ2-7	TGTGCCAGCAGTGGGGACGGCTCCTACGAGCAGTACTTC	CASSGDGSYEQYF
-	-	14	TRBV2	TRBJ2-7	TGTGCCAGCAGTGAGTCCGCAGGGTTCCACGAGCAGTACTTC	CASSESAGFHEQYF
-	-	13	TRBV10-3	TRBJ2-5	TGTGCCTCCAAGGGGGAGCCACCAGGGACCCAGTACTTC	CASKGEPPGTQYF
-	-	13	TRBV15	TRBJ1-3	TGTGCCACCAGAGGACACTTAGGAAACACCATATATTTT	CATRGHLGNTIYF
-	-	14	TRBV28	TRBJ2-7	TGTGCCAGCACCACCGGGACGGGAAACTACGAGCAGTACTTC	CASTTGTGNYEQYF
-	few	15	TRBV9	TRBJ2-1	TGTGCCAGCAGCGTAGCAGGGGTCTCCTACAATGAGCAGTTCTTC	CASSVAGVSYNEQFF
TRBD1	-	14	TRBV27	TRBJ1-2	TGTGCCAGCAGTTTACAGGGGGCAGGTGGTGGCTACACCTTC	CASSLQGAGGGYTF
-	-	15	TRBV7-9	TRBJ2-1	TGTGCCAGCAGTCACAGGGATTTCCTTTACAATGAGCAGTTCTTC	CASSHRDFLYNEQFF
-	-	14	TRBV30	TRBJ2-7	TGTGCCTGGAGTGTACTGGAAACCTCCTACGAGCAGTACTTC	CAWSVLETSYEQYF
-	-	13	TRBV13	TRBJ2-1	TGTGCCAGCAGCTTAGCGGACAGCAATGAGCAGTTCTTC	CASSLADSNEQFF
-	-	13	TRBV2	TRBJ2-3	TGTGCCAGCAGTGAAACTACAGCTGATACGCAGTATTTT	CASSETTADTQYF
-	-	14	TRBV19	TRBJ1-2	TGTGCCAGTACCACTCTGGGGGGACAAAATGGCTACACCTTC	CASTTLGGQNGYTF
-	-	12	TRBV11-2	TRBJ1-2	TGTGCCAGCAGTTCTGAACTTCGGGGCTACACCTTC	CASSSELRGYTF
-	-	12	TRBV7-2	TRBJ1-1	TGTGCCAGCAGCTTAGAACCCAATTCGGCTTTCTTT	CASSLEPNSAFF
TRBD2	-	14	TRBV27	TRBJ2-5	TGTGCCAGCGGACAAATAGCGGGGGGTAAGACCCAGTACTTC	CASGQIAGGKTQYF
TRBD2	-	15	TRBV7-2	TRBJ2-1	TGTGCCAGCAGCTTAGCGCTAGCGGGAGGGCCTGAGCAGTTCTTC	CASSLALAGGPEQFF
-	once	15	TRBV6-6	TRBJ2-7	TGTGCCAGCAACTCCAATCAGGGTGAAGTCCACGAGCAGTACTTC	CASNSNQGEVHEQYF
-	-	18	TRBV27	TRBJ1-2	TGTGCCAGCAGCTCCTTCATCGAGCAGGGATTCGCTAACTATGGCTACACCTTC	CASSSFIEQGFANYGYTF
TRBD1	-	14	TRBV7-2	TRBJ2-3	TGTGCCAGCAGCTTGGCAGGGGGCTCAGATACGCAGTATTTT	CASSLAGGSDTQYF
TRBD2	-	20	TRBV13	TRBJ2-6	TGTGCCAGCAGCCGCGACTCCGGGACTAGCGGGGACTCTGGGGCCAACGTCCTGACTTTC	CASSRDSGTSGDSGANVLTF
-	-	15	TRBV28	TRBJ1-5	TGTGCCAGCAGTTTAGATCCATCAGGCGGACAGCCCCAGCATTTT	CASSLDPSGGQPQHF
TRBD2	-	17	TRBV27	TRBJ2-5	TGTGCCAGCAGATCTCGGACTAGCGGGAGGGCGGGAGAGACCCAGTACTTC	CASRSRTSGRAGETQYF
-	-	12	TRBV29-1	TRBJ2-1	TGCAGCGTCGCTACAGGGCCAAGTGAGCAGTTCTTC	CSVATGPSEQFF
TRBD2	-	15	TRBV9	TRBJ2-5	TGTGCCAGCAGCGTCGGGCGGGGGGGCGTCGAGACCCAGTACTTC	CASSVGRGGVETQYF
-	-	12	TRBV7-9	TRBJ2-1	TGTGCCAGCAGCTTAGTGGGGGTGGAGCAGTTCTTC	CASSLVGVEQFF
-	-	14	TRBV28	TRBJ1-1	TGTGCCAGCAGTTTAATCGGGCCCAACACTGAAGCTTTCTTT	CASSLIGPNTEAFF
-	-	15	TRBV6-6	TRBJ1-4	TGTGCCAGCAGGGCCTCCGGGCAATCGGGGGAAAAACTGTTTTTT	CASRASGQSGEKLFF
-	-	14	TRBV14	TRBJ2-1	TGTGCCAGCAGCCAAGAATCCTCTCGGGGGGAGCAGTTCTTC	CASSQESSRGEQFF
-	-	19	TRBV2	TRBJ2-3	TGTGCCAGCAGTGACCCGGCACCCGAGACACCCCTAGGGGCAGATACGCAGTATTTT	CASSDPAPETPLGADTQYF
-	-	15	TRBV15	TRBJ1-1	TGTGCCACCAGCAGAGGCGCACAGAGAAACACTGAAGCTTTCTTT	CATSRGAQRNTEAFF
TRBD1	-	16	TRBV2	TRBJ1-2	TGTGCCAGCAGTTCGGGACAGGGTCTTGTTAACTATGGCTACACCTTC	CASSSGQGLVNYGYTF
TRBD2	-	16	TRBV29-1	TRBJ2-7	TGCAGCGTTGAAGCACAAACCGGGACTAGATCCTACGAGCAGTACTTC	CSVEAQTGTRSYEQYF
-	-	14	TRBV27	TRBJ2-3	TGTGCCAGCAGTTTACTGACCAGCCCAGATACGCAGTATTTT	CASSLLTSPDTQYF
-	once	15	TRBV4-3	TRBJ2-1	TGCGCCAGCAGCCAAGGGCTGGCTCTATACAATGAGCAGTTCTTC	CASSQGLALYNEQFF
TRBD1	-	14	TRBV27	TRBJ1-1	TGTGCCAGCAGTTTATTAGGGGGCGGCACTGAAGCTTTCTTT	CASSLLGGGTEAFF
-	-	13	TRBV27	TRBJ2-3	TGTGCCAGCAGTCCCCTCAGCACAGATACGCAGTATTTT	CASSPLSTDTQYF
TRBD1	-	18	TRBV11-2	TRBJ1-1	TGTGCCAGCAGCTCTAGCCCTGGGCAGGGGGAACGGAGCACTGAAGCTTTCTTT	CASSSSPGQGERSTEAFF
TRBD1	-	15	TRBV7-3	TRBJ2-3	TGTGCCAGCAGCTCCACAGGGGGCCCCACAGATACGCAGTATTTT	CASSSTGGPTDTQYF
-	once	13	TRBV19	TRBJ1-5	TGTGCCAGTAGTTCCCCCCCAGATCAGCCCCAGCATTTT	CASSSPPDQPQHF
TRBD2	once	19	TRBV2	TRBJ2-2	TGTGCCAGTTTAAGGACTAGCGGGGGGTCTTTAATAAACACCGGGGAGCTGTTTTTT	CASLRTSGGSLINTGELFF
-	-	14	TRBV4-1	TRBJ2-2	TGCGCCAGCAGGCTCCGGACGGCAGCCGGGGAGCTGTTTTTT	CASRLRTAAGELFF
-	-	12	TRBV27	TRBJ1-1	TGTGCCAGCAGTCAAGGGAACGCTGAAGCTTTCTTT	CASSQGNAEAFF
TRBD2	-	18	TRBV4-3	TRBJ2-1	TGCGCCAGCAGCCCAGGGACTAGCGGGAGTGGCTCCTACAATGAGCAGTTCTTC	CASSPGTSGSGSYNEQFF
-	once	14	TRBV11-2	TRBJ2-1	TGTGCCAGCAGCTCTAGCCTCTCCTACAATGAGCAGTTCTTC	CASSSSLSYNEQFF
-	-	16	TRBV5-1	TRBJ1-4	TGCGCCAGCAGCGCCACCCGCCTGGGGCGCCTGGAAAAACTGTTTTTT	CASSATRLGRLEKLFF
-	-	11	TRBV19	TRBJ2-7	TGTGCCAGGGGAGTAGACTACGAGCAGTACTTC	CARGVDYEQYF